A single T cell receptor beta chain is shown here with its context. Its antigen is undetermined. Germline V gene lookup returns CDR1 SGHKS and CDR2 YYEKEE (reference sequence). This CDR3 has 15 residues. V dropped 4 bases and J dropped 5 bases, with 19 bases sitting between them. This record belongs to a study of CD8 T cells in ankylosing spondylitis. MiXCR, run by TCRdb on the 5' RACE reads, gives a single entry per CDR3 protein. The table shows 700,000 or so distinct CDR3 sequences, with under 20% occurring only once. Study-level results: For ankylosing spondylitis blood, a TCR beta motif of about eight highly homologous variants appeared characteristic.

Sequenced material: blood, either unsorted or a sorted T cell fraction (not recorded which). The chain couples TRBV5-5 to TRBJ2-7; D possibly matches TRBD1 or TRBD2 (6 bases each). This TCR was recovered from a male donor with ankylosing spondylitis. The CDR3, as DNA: TGTGCCAGCAGCCCCGGGCCCTCGAGGGGGGACGAGCAGTACTTC. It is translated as CASSPGPSRGDEQYF.